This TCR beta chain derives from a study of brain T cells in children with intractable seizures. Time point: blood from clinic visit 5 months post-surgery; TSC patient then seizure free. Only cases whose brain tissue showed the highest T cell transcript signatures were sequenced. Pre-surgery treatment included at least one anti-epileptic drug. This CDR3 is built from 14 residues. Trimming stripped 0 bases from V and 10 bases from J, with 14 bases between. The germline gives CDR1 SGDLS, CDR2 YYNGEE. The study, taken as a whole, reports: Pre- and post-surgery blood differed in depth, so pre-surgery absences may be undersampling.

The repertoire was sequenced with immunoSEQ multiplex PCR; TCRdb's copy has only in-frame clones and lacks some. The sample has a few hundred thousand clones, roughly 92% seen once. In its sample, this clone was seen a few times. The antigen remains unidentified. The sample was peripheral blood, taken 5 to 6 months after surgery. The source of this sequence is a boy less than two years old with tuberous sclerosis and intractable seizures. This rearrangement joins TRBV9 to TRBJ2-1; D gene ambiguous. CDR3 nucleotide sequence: TGTGCCAGCAGCGTAGGAGCGAACCCGGGCGAGCAGTTCTTC. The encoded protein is CASSVGANPGEQFF.